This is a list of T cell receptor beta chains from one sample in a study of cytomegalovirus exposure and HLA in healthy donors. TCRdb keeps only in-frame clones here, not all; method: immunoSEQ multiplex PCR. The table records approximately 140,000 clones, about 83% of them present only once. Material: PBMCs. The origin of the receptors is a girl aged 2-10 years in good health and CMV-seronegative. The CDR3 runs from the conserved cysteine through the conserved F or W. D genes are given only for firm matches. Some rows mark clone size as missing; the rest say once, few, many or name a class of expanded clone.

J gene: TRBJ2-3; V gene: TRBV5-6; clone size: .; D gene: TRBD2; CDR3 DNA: TGTGCCAGCAGCTCTTCGACTAGCGGGGGCGCAGATACGCAGTATTTT; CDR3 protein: CASSSSTSGGADTQYF
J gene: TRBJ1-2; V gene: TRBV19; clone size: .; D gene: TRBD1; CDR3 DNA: TGTGCCAGTCTGGACAGGGTTGCCTATGGCTACACCTTC; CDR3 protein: CASLDRVAYGYTF
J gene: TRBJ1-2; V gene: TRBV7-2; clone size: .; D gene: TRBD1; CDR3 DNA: TGTGCCAGTACTACAACGGACAGGGTCTATGGCTACACCTTC; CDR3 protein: CASTTTDRVYGYTF
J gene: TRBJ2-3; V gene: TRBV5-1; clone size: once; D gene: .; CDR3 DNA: TGCGCCAGCAGCTTCGCGTTAGGAGCGACTAGCACAGATACGCAGTATTTT; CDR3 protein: CASSFALGATSTDTQYF
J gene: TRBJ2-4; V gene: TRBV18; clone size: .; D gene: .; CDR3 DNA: TGTGCCAGCTCGCCTACAGGGTCGGTTGGCATTCAGTACTTC; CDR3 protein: CASSPTGSVGIQYF
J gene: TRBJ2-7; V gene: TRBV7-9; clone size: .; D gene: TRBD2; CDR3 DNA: TGTGCCAGCAGCTTAGGAGCCGGGACTAGGATGTACGAGCAGTACTTC; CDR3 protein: CASSLGAGTRMYEQYF
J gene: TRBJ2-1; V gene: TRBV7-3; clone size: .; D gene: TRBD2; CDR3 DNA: TGTGCCAGCAGCCTTCAAGCGGGGGGGAACTTTTACGAGCAGTTCTTC; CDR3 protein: CASSLQAGGNFYEQFF
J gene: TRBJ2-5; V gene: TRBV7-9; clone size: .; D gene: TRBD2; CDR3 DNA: TGTGCCAGCAGCTTAGCGGATCCGGGGGGGGGAAAAGAGACCCAGTACTTC; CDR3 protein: CASSLADPGGGKETQYF
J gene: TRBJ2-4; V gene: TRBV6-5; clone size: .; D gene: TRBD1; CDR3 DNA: TGTGCCAGCAGTTACGGGGGGACAGGTCGGGACATTCAGTACTTC; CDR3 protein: CASSYGGTGRDIQYF
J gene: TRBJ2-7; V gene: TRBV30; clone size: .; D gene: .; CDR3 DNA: TGTGCCTGGAGTGTATCCGGTTCCTACGAGCAGTACTTC; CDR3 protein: CAWSVSGSYEQYF
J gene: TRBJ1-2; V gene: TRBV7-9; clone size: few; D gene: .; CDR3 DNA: TGTGCCAGCAGCTGGCCGGGGGTTATCTATGGCTACACCTTC; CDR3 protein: CASSWPGVIYGYTF
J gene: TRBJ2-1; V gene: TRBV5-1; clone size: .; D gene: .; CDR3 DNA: TGCGCCAGCAGCTTGCAGGAGGGGTGGGGCTCCTACAATGAGCAGTTCTTC; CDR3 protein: CASSLQEGWGSYNEQFF
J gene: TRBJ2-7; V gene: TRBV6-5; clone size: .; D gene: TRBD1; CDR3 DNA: TGTGCCAGCAGGACCGGGACAGGCCTCAACGAGCAGTACTTC; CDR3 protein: CASRTGTGLNEQYF
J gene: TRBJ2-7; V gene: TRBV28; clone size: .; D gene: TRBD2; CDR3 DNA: TGTGCCAGCAGTTTTCTTGGACTAGCGGGAGGACCTTACGAGCAGTACTTC; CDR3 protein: CASSFLGLAGGPYEQYF
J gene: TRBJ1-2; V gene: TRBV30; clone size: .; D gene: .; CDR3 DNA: TGTGCCTGGAGTGTAATACTTACGAACTATGGCTACACCTTC; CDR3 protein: CAWSVILTNYGYTF
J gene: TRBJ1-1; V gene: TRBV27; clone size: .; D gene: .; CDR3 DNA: TGTGCCAGCAGTTTAGGGCTTCCAGGCACTGAAGCTTTCTTT; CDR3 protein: CASSLGLPGTEAFF